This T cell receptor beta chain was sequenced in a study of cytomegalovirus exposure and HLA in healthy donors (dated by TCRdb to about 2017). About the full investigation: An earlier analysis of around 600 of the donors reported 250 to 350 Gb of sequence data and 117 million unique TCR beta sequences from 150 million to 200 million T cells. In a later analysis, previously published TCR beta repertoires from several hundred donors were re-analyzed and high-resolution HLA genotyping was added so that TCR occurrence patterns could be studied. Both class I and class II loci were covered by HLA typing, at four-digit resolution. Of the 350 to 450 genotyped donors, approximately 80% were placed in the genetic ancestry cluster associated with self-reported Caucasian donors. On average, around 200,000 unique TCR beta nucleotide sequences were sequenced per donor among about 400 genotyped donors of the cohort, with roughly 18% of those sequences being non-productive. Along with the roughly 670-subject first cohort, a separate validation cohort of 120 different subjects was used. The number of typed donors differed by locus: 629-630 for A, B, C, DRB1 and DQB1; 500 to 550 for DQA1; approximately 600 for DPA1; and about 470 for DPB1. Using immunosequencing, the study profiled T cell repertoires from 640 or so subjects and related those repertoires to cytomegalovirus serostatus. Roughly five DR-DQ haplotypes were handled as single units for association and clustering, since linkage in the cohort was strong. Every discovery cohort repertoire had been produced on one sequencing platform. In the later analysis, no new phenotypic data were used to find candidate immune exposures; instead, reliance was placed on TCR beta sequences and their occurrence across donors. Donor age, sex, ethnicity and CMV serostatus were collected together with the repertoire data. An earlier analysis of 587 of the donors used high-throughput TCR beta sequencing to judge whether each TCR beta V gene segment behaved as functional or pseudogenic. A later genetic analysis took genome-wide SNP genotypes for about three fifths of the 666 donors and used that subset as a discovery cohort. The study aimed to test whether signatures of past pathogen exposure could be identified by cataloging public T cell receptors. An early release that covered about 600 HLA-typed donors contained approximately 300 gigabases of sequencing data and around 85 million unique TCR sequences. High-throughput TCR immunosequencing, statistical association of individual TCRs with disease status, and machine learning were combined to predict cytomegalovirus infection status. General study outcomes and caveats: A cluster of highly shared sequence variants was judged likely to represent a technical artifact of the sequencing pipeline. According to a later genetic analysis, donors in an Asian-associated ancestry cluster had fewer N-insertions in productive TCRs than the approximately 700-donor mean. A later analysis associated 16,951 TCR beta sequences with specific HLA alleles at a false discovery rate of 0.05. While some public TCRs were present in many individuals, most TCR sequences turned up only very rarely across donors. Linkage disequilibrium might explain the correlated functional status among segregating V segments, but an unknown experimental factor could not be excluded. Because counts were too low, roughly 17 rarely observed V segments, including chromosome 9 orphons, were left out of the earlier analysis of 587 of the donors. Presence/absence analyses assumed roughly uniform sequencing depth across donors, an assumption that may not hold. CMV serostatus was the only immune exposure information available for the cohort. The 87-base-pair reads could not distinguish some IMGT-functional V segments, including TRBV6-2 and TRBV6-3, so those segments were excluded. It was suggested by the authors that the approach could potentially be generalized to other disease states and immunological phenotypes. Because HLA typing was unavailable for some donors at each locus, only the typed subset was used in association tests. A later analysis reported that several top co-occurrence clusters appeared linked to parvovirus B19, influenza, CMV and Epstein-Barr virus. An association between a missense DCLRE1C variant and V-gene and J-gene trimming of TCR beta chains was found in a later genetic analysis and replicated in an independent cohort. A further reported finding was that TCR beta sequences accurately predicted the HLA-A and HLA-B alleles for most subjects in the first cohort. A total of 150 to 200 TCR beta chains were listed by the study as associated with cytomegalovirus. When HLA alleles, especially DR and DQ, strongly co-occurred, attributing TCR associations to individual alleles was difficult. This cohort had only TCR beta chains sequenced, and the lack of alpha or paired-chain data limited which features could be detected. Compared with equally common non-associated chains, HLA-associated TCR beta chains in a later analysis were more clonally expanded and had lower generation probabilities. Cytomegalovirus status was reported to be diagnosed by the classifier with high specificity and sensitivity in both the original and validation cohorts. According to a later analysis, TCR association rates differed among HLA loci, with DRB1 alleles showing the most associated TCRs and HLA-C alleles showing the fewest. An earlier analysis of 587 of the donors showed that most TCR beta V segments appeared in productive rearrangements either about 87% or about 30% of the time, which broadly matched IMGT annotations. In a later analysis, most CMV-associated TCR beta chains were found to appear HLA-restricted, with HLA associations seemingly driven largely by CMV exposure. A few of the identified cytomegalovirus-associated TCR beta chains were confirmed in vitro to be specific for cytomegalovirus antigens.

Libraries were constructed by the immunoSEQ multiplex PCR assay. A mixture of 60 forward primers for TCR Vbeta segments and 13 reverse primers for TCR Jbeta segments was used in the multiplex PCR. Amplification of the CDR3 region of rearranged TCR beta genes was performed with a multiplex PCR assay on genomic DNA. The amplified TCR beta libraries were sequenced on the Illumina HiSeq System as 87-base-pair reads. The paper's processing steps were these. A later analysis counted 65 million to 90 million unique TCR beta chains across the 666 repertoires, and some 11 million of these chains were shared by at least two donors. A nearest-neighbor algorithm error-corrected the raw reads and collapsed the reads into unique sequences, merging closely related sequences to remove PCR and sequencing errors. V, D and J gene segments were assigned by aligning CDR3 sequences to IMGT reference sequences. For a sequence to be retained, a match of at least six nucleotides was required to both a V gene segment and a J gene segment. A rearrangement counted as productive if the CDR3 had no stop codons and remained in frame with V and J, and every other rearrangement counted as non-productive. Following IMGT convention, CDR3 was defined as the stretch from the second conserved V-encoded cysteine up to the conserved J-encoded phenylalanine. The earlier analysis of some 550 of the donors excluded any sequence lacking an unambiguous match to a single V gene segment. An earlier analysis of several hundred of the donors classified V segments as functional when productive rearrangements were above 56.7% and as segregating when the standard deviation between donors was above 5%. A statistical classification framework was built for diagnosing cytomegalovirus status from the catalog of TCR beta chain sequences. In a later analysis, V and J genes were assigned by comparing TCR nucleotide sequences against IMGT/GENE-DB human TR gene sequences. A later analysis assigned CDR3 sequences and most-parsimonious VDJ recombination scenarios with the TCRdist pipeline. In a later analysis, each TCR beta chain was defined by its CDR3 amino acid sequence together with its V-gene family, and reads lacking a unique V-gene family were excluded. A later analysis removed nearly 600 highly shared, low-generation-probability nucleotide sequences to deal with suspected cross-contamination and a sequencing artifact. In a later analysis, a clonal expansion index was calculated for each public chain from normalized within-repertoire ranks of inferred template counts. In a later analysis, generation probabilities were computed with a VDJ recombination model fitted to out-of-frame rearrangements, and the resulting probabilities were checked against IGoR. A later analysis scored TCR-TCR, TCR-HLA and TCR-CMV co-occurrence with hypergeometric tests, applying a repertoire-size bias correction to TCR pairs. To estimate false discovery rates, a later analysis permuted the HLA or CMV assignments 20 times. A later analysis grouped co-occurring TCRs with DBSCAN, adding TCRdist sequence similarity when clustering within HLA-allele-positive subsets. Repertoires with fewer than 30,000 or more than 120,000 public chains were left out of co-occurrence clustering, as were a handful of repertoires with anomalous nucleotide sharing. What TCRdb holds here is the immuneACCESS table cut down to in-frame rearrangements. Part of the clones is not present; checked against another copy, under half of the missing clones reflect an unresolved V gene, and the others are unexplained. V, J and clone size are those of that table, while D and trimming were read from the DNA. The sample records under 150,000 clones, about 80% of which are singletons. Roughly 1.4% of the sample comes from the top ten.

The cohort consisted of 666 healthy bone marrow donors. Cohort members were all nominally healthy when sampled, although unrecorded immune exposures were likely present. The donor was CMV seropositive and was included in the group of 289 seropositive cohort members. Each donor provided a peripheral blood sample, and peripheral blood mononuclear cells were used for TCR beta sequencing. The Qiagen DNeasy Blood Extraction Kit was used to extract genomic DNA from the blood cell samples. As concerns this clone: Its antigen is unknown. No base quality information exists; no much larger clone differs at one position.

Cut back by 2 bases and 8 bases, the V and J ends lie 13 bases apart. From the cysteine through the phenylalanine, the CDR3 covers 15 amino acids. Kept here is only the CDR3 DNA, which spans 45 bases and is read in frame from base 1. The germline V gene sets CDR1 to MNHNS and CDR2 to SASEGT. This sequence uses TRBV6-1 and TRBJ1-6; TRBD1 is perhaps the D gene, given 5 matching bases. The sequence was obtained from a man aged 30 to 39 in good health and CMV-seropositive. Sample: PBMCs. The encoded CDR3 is CASSEKVTGDSPLHF. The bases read TGTGCCAGCAGTGAAAAAGTAACAGGAGATTCACCCCTCCACTTT.